A selection of T cell receptor beta chains follows, all from one sample in a study of beta chain features in type 1 diabetes. Data came from immunoSEQ multiplex PCR; TCRdb stores just in-frame clones and leaves some out. The data contain roughly 300,000 clones, 12% to 15% of them seen just once; the ten biggest clones take up more than 6.5%. Sequencing used central memory CD4+ T cells from blood. These receptors were collected from a man younger than 45 in good health. Both conserved end residues are part of each CDR3. D genes are given only for firm matches. Size is stated for part of the rows, as once, few or many counts, or as a class when the clone is expanded.

d_gene: -
v_gene: TRBV4-3
j_gene: TRBJ2-5
abundance: -
CDR3nt: TGCGCCAGCAGCCAAGATGGGAACCAAGAGACCCAGTACTTC
CDR3aa: CASSQDGNQETQYF

d_gene: -
v_gene: TRBV25-1
j_gene: TRBJ2-1
abundance: -
CDR3nt: TGTGCCAGCAGTGAATCCCGATACAATGAGCAGTTCTTC
CDR3aa: CASSESRYNEQFF

d_gene: -
v_gene: TRBV10-3
j_gene: TRBJ2-6
abundance: many
CDR3nt: TGTGCCATATCCCCGCAGAGCTCTGGGGCCAACGTCCTGACTTTC
CDR3aa: CAISPQSSGANVLTF

d_gene: -
v_gene: TRBV14
j_gene: TRBJ2-7
abundance: -
CDR3nt: TGTGCCAGCAGCCAACCGGGAGACACTAGGGAGCAGTACTTC
CDR3aa: CASSQPGDTREQYF

d_gene: TRBD1
v_gene: TRBV7-7
j_gene: TRBJ1-4
abundance: -
CDR3nt: TGTGCCAGCAGCAACCGGGACAGGGCTTGGAAACTGTTTTTT
CDR3aa: CASSNRDRAWKLFF

d_gene: -
v_gene: TRBV18
j_gene: TRBJ1-1
abundance: -
CDR3nt: TGTGCCAGCTCATCAGGGACGGGTCTCGAAGCTTTCTTT
CDR3aa: CASSSGTGLEAFF

d_gene: TRBD2
v_gene: TRBV9
j_gene: TRBJ2-1
abundance: -
CDR3nt: TGTGCCAGCAGCGTAGTATCGGGGGGTCGAGATGAGCAGTTCTTC
CDR3aa: CASSVVSGGRDEQFF

d_gene: -
v_gene: TRBV2
j_gene: TRBJ2-4
abundance: -
CDR3nt: TGTGCCAGCAGTCAAATTGGGGGAGGAGACATTCAGTACTTC
CDR3aa: CASSQIGGGDIQYF

d_gene: TRBD1
v_gene: TRBV4-1
j_gene: TRBJ2-5
abundance: -
CDR3nt: TGCGCCAGCAGCCAAGGGCCAGGGGGTCAAGAGACCCAGTACTTC
CDR3aa: CASSQGPGGQETQYF

d_gene: -
v_gene: TRBV7-3
j_gene: TRBJ2-1
abundance: -
CDR3nt: TGTGCCAGCAGCATACAGGGCCTCGTGGGGAATGAGCAGTTCTTC
CDR3aa: CASSIQGLVGNEQFF

d_gene: -
v_gene: TRBV6-1
j_gene: TRBJ1-6
abundance: few
CDR3nt: TGTGCCAGCAGTGAAGCGAGGGGCGGGGTGAATTCACCCCTCCACTTT
CDR3aa: CASSEARGGVNSPLHF

d_gene: -
v_gene: TRBV15
j_gene: TRBJ2-3
abundance: -
CDR3nt: TGTGCCACCAGCAGAGATCACCCGGGGGATACGCAGTATTTT
CDR3aa: CATSRDHPGDTQYF

d_gene: TRBD2
v_gene: TRBV5-1
j_gene: TRBJ2-3
abundance: few
CDR3nt: TGCGCCAGCAGCTCCGGACTAGCGGGATCCCTAGAGGGAGATACGCAGTATTTT
CDR3aa: CASSSGLAGSLEGDTQYF

d_gene: TRBD2
v_gene: TRBV14
j_gene: TRBJ2-1
abundance: -
CDR3nt: TGTGCCAGCAGCCAATATTTCGGGGCGGGAGGAGGGCACAATGAGCAGTTCTTC
CDR3aa: CASSQYFGAGGGHNEQFF

d_gene: -
v_gene: TRBV29-1
j_gene: TRBJ1-2
abundance: -
CDR3nt: TGCAGCGCCGAGACGGGGGGAGGCTACACCTTC
CDR3aa: CSAETGGGYTF

d_gene: TRBD2
v_gene: TRBV18
j_gene: TRBJ2-2
abundance: few
CDR3nt: TGTGCCAGCTCGGCCACCTCTAGCGGGAAAAACACCGGGGAGCTGTTTTTT
CDR3aa: CASSATSSGKNTGELFF

d_gene: TRBD2
v_gene: TRBV7-2
j_gene: TRBJ2-3
abundance: -
CDR3nt: TGTGCCAGCAGCCATAGCGGGAGGGCCTCGCGAGATACGCAGTATTTT
CDR3aa: CASSHSGRASRDTQYF

d_gene: -
v_gene: TRBV14
j_gene: TRBJ2-2
abundance: many
CDR3nt: TGTGCCAGCAGCCAAAACCCTAGTACCGGGGAGCTGTTTTTT
CDR3aa: CASSQNPSTGELFF

d_gene: TRBD1
v_gene: TRBV6-1
j_gene: TRBJ2-5
abundance: few
CDR3nt: TGTGCCAGCAGGAGGGGGACAGCCCCAGGGGAGACCCAGTACTTC
CDR3aa: CASRRGTAPGETQYF

d_gene: TRBD2
v_gene: TRBV11-2
j_gene: TRBJ2-3
abundance: -
CDR3nt: TGTGCCAGCAGCTTATATGGGGCGGGAGCTTACTCTAGCACAGATACGCAGTATTTT
CDR3aa: CASSLYGAGAYSSTDTQYF

d_gene: -
v_gene: TRBV11-3
j_gene: TRBJ2-1
abundance: -
CDR3nt: TGTGCCAGCAGCCCCACCGGAGGACTCCACTACAATGAGCAGTTCTTC
CDR3aa: CASSPTGGLHYNEQFF

d_gene: -
v_gene: TRBV11-2
j_gene: TRBJ2-5
abundance: -
CDR3nt: TGTGCCAGCAGCTTAGGCCTCAGGACCCAGTACTTC
CDR3aa: CASSLGLRTQYF

d_gene: -
v_gene: TRBV2
j_gene: TRBJ1-1
abundance: few
CDR3nt: TGTGCCAGCAGTGTACAGAGGCCTGTAACTTTCTTT
CDR3aa: CASSVQRPVTFF

d_gene: -
v_gene: TRBV18
j_gene: TRBJ1-2
abundance: -
CDR3nt: TGTGCCAGCTCACTTCGATTACAGGCAAACGGGGGTGGCTACACCTTC
CDR3aa: CASSLRLQANGGGYTF

d_gene: -
v_gene: TRBV19
j_gene: TRBJ1-2
abundance: -
CDR3nt: TGTGCCAGTAGTCCCGACAGAATCTATGGCTACACCTTC
CDR3aa: CASSPDRIYGYTF

d_gene: TRBD2
v_gene: TRBV7-2
j_gene: TRBJ2-5
abundance: -
CDR3nt: TGTGCCAGCAGCTTAGCCGATAGCGGGGGCTCGAAGACCCAGTACTTC
CDR3aa: CASSLADSGGSKTQYF

d_gene: -
v_gene: TRBV4-2
j_gene: TRBJ1-5
abundance: few
CDR3nt: TGTGCCAGCAGCCAAGAGGGAGGGAAGGATCAGCCCCAGCATTTT
CDR3aa: CASSQEGGKDQPQHF